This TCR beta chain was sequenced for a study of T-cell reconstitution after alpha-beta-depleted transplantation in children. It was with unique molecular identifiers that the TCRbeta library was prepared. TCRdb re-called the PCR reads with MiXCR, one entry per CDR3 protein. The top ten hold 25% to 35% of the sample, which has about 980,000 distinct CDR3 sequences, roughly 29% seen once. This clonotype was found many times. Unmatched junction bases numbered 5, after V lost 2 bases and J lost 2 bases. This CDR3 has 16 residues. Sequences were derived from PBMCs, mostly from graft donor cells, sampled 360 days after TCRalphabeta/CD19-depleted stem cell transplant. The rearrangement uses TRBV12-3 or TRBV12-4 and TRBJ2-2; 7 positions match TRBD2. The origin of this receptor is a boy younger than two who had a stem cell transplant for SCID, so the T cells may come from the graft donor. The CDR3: CASSLSSGGNTGELFF. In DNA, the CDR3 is TGTGCCAGCAGTTTATCTTCGGGGGGAAACACCGGGGAGCTGTTTTTT.